These T cell receptor beta chains were read from a single sample in a study of CD8+ T cells in alopecia areata. Using immunoSEQ multiplex PCR, the repertoire was profiled, and TCRdb retains in-frame clones only, with some absent. The sample lists fewer than 200,000 clones, approximately 52% occurring once. Sequences were derived from CD4+ T cells sorted from blood, sampled at approximately week 55, from a patient treated with tofacitinib. The origin of the receptors is a human donor with alopecia areata. The CDR3 runs from the conserved cysteine through the conserved F or W. Each record gives: D gene, V gene, J gene, clone size, CDR3 protein, CDR3 DNA. D genes are given only for firm matches. Clone size is not always given. Where it is, it says once, few, many or a class for expanded clones.

>-|TRBV29-1|TRBJ2-6|-
CSVLSGANVLTF
TGCAGCGTCCTGTCTGGGGCCAACGTCCTGACTTTC
>TRBD1|TRBV6-5|TRBJ1-1|-
CASSYSGRGYTEAFF
TGTGCCAGCAGTTACTCGGGCAGGGGGTACACTGAAGCTTTCTTT
>-|TRBV29-1|TRBJ2-5|-
CSGEGRHSETQYF
TGCAGCGGTGAAGGGAGACACTCAGAGACCCAGTACTTC
>-|TRBV4-2|TRBJ1-6|-
CASSQVQLHFNSPLHF
TGTGCCAGCAGCCAAGTACAGCTCCACTTTAATTCACCCCTCCACTTT
>-|TRBV14|TRBJ1-2|-
CASSQVQSYGYTF
TGTGCCAGCAGCCAAGTACAGTCCTATGGCTACACCTTC
>-|TRBV2|TRBJ1-5|-
CASSEASGRLVGQPQHF
TGTGCCAGCAGTGAAGCGTCCGGCCGGCTCGTTGGTCAGCCCCAGCATTTT
>TRBD1|TRBV29-1|TRBJ2-3|few
CSVAGTVTDTQYF
TGCAGCGTCGCCGGGACAGTCACAGATACGCAGTATTTT
>-|TRBV4-2|TRBJ2-5|few
CASSPRVREGAVETQYF
TGTGCCAGCAGCCCACGAGTGAGGGAGGGGGCGGTAGAGACCCAGTACTTC
>-|TRBV5-1|TRBJ1-1|few
CASSSDRFTEAFF
TGCGCCAGCAGCTCCGACAGGTTCACTGAAGCTTTCTTT
>TRBD2|TRBV7-2|TRBJ2-5|few
CASSSRLARQETQYF
TGTGCCAGCAGCTCCCGACTAGCTAGGCAAGAGACCCAGTACTTC
>-|TRBV5-1|TRBJ2-6|-
CASSLGGQLPSGANVLTF
TGCGCCAGCAGCTTGGGCGGACAGCTCCCCTCTGGGGCCAACGTCCTGACTTTC
>TRBD1|TRBV10-3|TRBJ1-1|-
CAISGQGLNTEAFF
TGTGCCATCAGTGGACAGGGACTGAACACTGAAGCTTTCTTT
>-|TRBV30|TRBJ1-4|-
CAWRSGPNEKLFF
TGTGCCTGGAGATCTGGGCCTAATGAAAAACTGTTTTTT
>-|TRBV5-1|TRBJ2-7|-
CASSPRPANEQYF
TGCGCCAGCAGCCCCCGCCCCGCTAACGAGCAGTACTTC
>-|TRBV29-1|TRBJ1-2|-
CSAQMGGNGYTF
TGCAGCGCCCAAATGGGGGGGAATGGCTACACCTTC
>TRBD1|TRBV6-5|TRBJ1-4|-
CASSYRAGGRHEKLFF
TGTGCCAGCAGTTACAGGGCAGGGGGGAGGCATGAAAAACTGTTTTTT
>TRBD2|TRBV27|TRBJ2-5|-
CASSPGLAGETQYF
TGTGCCAGCAGTCCTGGTCTAGCGGGCGAGACCCAGTACTTC
>TRBD1|TRBV5-1|TRBJ1-2|-
CASSPPTGEGYGYTF
TGCGCCAGCAGCCCGCCGACAGGGGAAGGCTATGGCTACACCTTC
>-|TRBV2|TRBJ2-7|-
CASSESPTLTYEQYF
TGTGCCAGCAGTGAATCCCCGACCCTGACCTACGAGCAGTACTTC
>-|TRBV19|TRBJ2-5|-
CASSIGPVETQYF
TGTGCCAGTAGTATAGGCCCTGTGGAGACCCAGTACTTC
>TRBD1|TRBV7-9|TRBJ2-7|-
CASSPRGTGKDYEQYF
TGTGCCAGCAGCCCCAGAGGGACAGGGAAGGACTACGAGCAGTACTTC
>-|TRBV7-9|TRBJ1-1|few
CASSFGYEAFF
TGTGCCAGCAGCTTCGGCTATGAAGCTTTCTTT
>-|TRBV30|TRBJ1-2|-
CAWSVASRANGYTF
TGTGCCTGGAGTGTAGCTTCCAGGGCGAATGGCTACACCTTC
>-|TRBV29-1|TRBJ1-1|-
CSVEVRGGYTEAFF
TGCAGCGTTGAAGTTCGGGGAGGCTACACTGAAGCTTTCTTT
>TRBD2|TRBV6-6|TRBJ2-5|-
CASSGGRQETQYF
TGTGCCTCCAGCGGGGGCCGCCAAGAGACCCAGTACTTC
>TRBD2|TRBV2|TRBJ2-7|-
CASRLADTYEQYF
TGTGCCAGCAGACTAGCGGATACCTACGAGCAGTACTTC
>-|TRBV5-4|TRBJ2-7|-
CASSGIAEPGPIYEQYF
TGTGCCAGCAGCGGAATCGCCGAGCCGGGACCGATCTACGAGCAGTACTTC
>-|TRBV6-5|TRBJ1-2|few
CASTTVGVGYTF
TGTGCCAGCACCACCGTCGGGGTAGGCTACACCTTC
>-|TRBV9|TRBJ1-2|once
CASSATGTPNYGYTF
TGTGCCAGCAGCGCCACCGGGACACCTAACTATGGCTACACCTTC
>-|TRBV30|TRBJ1-5|-
CAWSVGPSNQPQHF
TGTGCCTGGAGTGTAGGTCCCTCCAATCAGCCCCAGCATTTT
>-|TRBV7-8|TRBJ2-5|-
CASSLAGAWETQYF
TGTGCCAGCAGCTTAGCGGGAGCGTGGGAGACCCAGTACTTC
>-|TRBV6-1|TRBJ1-5|once
CASGGDWEQPQHF
TGTGCCAGCGGAGGGGACTGGGAACAGCCCCAGCATTTT
>TRBD1|TRBV9|TRBJ2-3|-
CASSAGTGTTDTQYF
TGTGCCAGCAGCGCCGGGACAGGGACCACAGATACGCAGTATTTT
>-|TRBV27|TRBJ1-1|-
CASSSRVSEAFF
TGTGCCAGCAGCTCCAGGGTCTCTGAAGCTTTCTTT
>-|TRBV14|TRBJ2-5|-
CASSRDSETQYF
TGTGCCAGCAGTCGGGACTCAGAGACCCAGTACTTC